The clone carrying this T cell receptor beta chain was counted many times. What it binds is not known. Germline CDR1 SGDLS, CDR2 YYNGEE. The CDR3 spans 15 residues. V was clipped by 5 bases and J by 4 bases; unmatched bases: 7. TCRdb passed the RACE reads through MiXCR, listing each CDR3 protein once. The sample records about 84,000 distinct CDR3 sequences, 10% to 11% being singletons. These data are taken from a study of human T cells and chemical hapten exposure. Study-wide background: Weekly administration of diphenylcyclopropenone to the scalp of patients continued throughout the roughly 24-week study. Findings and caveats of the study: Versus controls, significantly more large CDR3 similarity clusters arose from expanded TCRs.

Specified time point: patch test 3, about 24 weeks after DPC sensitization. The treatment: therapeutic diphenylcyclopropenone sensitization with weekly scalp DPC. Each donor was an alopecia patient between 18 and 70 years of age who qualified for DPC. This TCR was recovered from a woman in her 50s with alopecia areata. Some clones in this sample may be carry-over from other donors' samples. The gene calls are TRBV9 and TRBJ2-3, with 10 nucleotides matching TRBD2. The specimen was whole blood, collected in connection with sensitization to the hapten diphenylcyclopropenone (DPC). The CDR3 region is CASSLAGALADTQYF. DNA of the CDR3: TGTGCCAGCAGTCTAGCGGGAGCCCTCGCAGATACGCAGTATTTT. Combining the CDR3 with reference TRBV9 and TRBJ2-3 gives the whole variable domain DSGVTQTPKHLITATGQRVTLRCSPRSGDLSVYWYQQSLDQGLQFLIQYYNGEERAKGNILERFSAQQFPDLHSELNLSSLELGDSALYFCASSLAGALADTQYFGPGTRLTVL.